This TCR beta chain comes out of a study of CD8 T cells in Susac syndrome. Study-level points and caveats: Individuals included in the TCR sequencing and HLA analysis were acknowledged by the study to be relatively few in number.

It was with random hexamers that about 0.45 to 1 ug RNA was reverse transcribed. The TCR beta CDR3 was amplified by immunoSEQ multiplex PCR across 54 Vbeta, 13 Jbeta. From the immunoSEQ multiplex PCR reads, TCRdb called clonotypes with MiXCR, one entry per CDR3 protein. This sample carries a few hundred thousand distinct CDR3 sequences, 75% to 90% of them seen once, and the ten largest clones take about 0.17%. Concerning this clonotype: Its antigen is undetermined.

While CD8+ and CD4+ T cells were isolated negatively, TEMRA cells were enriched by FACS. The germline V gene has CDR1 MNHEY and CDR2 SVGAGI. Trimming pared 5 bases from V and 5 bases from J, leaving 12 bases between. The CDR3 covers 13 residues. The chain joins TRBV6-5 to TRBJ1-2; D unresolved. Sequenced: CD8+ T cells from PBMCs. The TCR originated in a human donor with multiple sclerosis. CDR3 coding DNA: TGTGCCAGCAGTCGGGAGCCGGTGTATGGCTACACCTTC. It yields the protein CASSREPVYGYTF.